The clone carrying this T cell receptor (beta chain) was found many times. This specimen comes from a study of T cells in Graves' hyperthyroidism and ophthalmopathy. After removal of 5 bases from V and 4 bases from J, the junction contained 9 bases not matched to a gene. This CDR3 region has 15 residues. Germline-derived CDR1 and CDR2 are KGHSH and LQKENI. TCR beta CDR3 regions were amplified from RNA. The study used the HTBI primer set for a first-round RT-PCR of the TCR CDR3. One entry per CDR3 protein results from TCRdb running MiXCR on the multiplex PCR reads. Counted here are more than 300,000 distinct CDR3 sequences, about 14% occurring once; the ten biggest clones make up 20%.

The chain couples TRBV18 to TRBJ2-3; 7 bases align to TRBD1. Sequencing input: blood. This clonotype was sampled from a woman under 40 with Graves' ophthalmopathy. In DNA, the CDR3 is TGTGCCAGCTCATCCGGGGACAGTGCATCAGATACGCAGTATTTT. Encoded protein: CASSSGDSASDTQYF.